Below are 9 T cell receptor beta chains sequenced from a single sample in a study of Ad26.COV2.S vaccination and SARS-CoV-2 variants. Clones were sequenced by immunoSEQ multiplex PCR, and TCRdb holds only the in-frame ones, with some missing. The table lists roughly 140,000 clones, roughly 88% of them singletons. The material sequenced was peripheral blood, taken after recovery from COVID-19. Receptors originate from a human donor who had recovered from COVID-19.

In this sample, this clone turned up once. The V and J genes are TRBV7-8 and TRBJ2-1; no clear D gene. CDR1 and CDR2 from the germline V gene are SGHVS and FQNEAQ. V lost 1 base and J 0 bases, leaving 10 bases between the germline ends. There are 16 residues in the CDR3. CDR3 loop: CASSLGASTSYNEQFF. The CDR3 nucleotides read TGTGCCAGCAGCTTAGGCGCGAGCACCTCCTACAATGAGCAGTTCTTC.

The chain has TRBV18 and TRBJ1-1, with 10 bases aligning to TRBD1. The CDR3 spans 15 residues. Per the germline V gene, CDR1 is KGHSH and CDR2 is LQKENI. J gave up 3 bases and V 5 bases, and 6 bases lay outside the gene matches. The CDR3 DNA follows: TGTGCCAGCTCATCCCGGACAGGGGGGGACACTGAAGCTTTCTTT. Protein sequence: CASSSRTGGDTEAFF.

This chain links TRBV9 with TRBJ1-2, with TRBD1 as a possible D gene (5 bases). This CDR3 region has 12 residues. Trimming shortened V by 1 base and J by 6 bases, and 7 bases separated the two germline ends. The germline V gene has CDR1 SGDLS and CDR2 YYNGEE. The CDR3 DNA is TGTGCCAGCAGCGTACCGACAGATGGCTACACCTTC. Amino acid sequence: CASSVPTDGYTF. The variable domain in full, completed from reference TRBV9 and TRBJ1-2, reads DSGVTQTPKHLITATGQRVTLRCSPRSGDLSVYWYQQSLDQGLQFLIQYYNGEERAKGNILERFSAQQFPDLHSELNLSSLELGDSALYFCASSVPTDGYTFGSGTRLTVV.

The gene calls are TRBV7-8 and TRBJ2-5, with TRBD2 identical over 7 bases. The V segment lost 3 bases and the J segment 6 bases; nucleotides outside the gene matches: 10. Germline V gene data show CDR1 as SGHVS and CDR2 as FQNEAQ. This CDR3 has 15 residues. The CDR3 DNA reads TGTGCCAGCAGCTTTCCCCCCCCGGGGGGAAAGACCCAGTACTTC. It translates to CASSFPPPGGKTQYF.

This clone was detected only a few times. The chain carries TRBV27 and TRBJ1-1, with D possibly being TRBD1 (5 bases). The germline gives CDR1 MNHEY, CDR2 SMNVEV (reference sequence). CDR3 length: 13 residues. The V gene lost 6 bases and the J gene lost 3 bases, with 11 bases spanning the gap. The CDR3 spells CASRTELDTEAFF. CDR3 nucleotides: TGTGCCAGCAGGACAGAATTAGACACTGAAGCTTTCTTT.

The chain couples TRBV9 to TRBJ1-1; D may be TRBD1 (5 bases). The germline V gene encodes CDR1 SGDLS and CDR2 YYNGEE. This CDR3 is 14 amino acids long. Trimming cost V 0 bases and J 5 bases, with 11 bases left between them. DNA of the CDR3: TGTGCCAGCAGCGTAGCGGCAGGGCGGACTGAAGCTTTCTTT. It codes for CASSVAAGRTEAFF.

This clone has only a few counts. J is TRBJ2-1 and V is TRBV5-5, with 9 bases fitting TRBD2. The CDR3 has 17 residues. The germline CDR1 and CDR2 sequences are SGHKS and YYEKEE (reference sequence). The trim removed 4 bases at V and 11 bases at J, leaving 19 bases unmatched. CDR3 DNA: TGTGCCAGCAGCCCGAGCGGGGGGACTTCACATGGTGGTCAGCAGTTCTTC. It yields the protein CASSPSGGTSHGGQQFF.

The V call is TRBV4-1, the J call TRBJ1-1; the D gene is possibly TRBD1 (5 bases). V was trimmed by 0 bases and J by 2 bases, leaving 10 bases between them. Germline V CDR1 and CDR2: MGHRA, YSYEKL. This CDR3 spans 15 amino acids. The CDR3 DNA sequence: TGCGCCAGCAGCCAAGACGGGTGGGGCAACACTGAAGCTTTCTTT. Protein product: CASSQDGWGNTEAFF.

This clone was seen once. V usage is TRBV12-5 and J usage is TRBJ2-1, with 8 nucleotides matching TRBD2. V lost 6 bases to trimming and J lost 10 bases; unmatched junction nucleotides: 11. CDR1 and CDR2 (germline): LGHNT, FRNRAP. The CDR3 extends over 14 amino acids. The CDR3 region is CASGGGGGRGEQFF. As DNA, the CDR3 is TGTGCTAGTGGGGGGGGCGGGGGGCGGGGGGAGCAGTTCTTC.